The 30 T cell receptor beta chains given below trace back to one sample, sequenced in a study of blood T cell repertoires in COVID-19. The data were produced by immunoSEQ multiplex PCR, yet TCRdb's version contains in-frame clones alone and is incomplete. The sample carries roughly 40,000 clones, roughly 81% recorded once. Sequencing was performed on peripheral blood. These receptors were taken from a woman in her 70s in a cohort sampled during active COVID-19.

The rearrangement links TRBV4-1 to TRBJ1-5, with D maybe TRBD1 (5 bases). This CDR3 contains 14 residues. V lost 1 base, J lost 6 bases, and 10 bases lay in between. Germline CDR1 is MGHRA and CDR2 is YSYEKL. In nucleotides, the CDR3 is TGCGCCAGCAGCCAAGGCAGGGTCGGTCAGCCCCAGCATTTT. Residues: CASSQGRVGQPQHF.

J is TRBJ2-1 and V is TRBV11-2, with D unresolved. This CDR3 comprises 15 residues. Looked up from germline, CDR1 is SGHAT and CDR2 is FQNNGV. Trimming cost V 1 base and J 0 bases, with 7 bases left between them. CDR3 nucleotides: TGTGCCAGCAGCTTAGGGCAAAGCTCCTACAATGAGCAGTTCTTC. The encoded protein is CASSLGQSSYNEQFF.

The genes are TRBV28 and TRBJ2-7; 7 bases are a match to TRBD2. This CDR3 has 12 residues. Looked up from germline, CDR1 is MDHEN and CDR2 is SYDVKM. Unmatched junction bases numbered 4, after V lost 6 bases and J lost 5 bases. CDR3 sequence (DNA): TGTGCCAGCAGGGGCGGGAGCAACGAGCAGTACTTC. This translates into CASRGGSNEQYF.

J is TRBJ2-3 and V is TRBV5-4; D perhaps matches TRBD2 (6 bases). This CDR3 region has 14 residues. The germline V gene has CDR1 SGHNT and CDR2 YYREEE (reference sequence). Trimming shortened V by 2 bases and J by 1 base, and 8 bases separated the two germline ends. The CDR3 DNA reads TGTGCCAGCAGCTTTGCGGGGCGCACAGATACGCAGTATTTT. Its translation: CASSFAGRTDTQYF.

The CDR3 spells CASSLGLTQETQYF. CDR3 nucleotides: TGTGCCAGCAGCTTAGGACTTACGCAAGAGACCCAGTACTTC. The genes are TRBV5-6 and TRBJ2-5, with a possible D match to TRBD2 (5 bases). The V gene lost 2 bases and the J gene lost 2 bases, with 10 bases spanning the gap. This CDR3 spans 14 amino acids. CDR1 and CDR2 (germline): SGHDT, YYEEEE.

The gene calls are TRBV27 and TRBJ2-1; 7 bases are shared with TRBD2. The trim removed 5 bases at V and 3 bases at J, leaving 7 bases unmatched. Germline CDR1 and CDR2: MNHEY and SMNVEV (reference sequence). There are 15 residues in the CDR3. This chain's CDR3 is CASSPFGGSYNEQFF. CDR3 DNA: TGTGCCAGCAGTCCTTTTGGCGGGAGCTACAATGAGCAGTTCTTC.

The chain recombines TRBV4-3 with TRBJ1-2; the D gene is possibly TRBD1 (6 bases). The germline gives CDR1 LGHNA, CDR2 YSLEER. Trimming removed 0 bases at V and 7 bases at J, with 18 bases between. The CDR3 contains 16 residues. CDR3 DNA: TGCGCCAGCAGCCAAGAGGGGGGGCCCCAAGCGGGTGGCTACACCTTC. Amino acids: CASSQEGGPQAGGYTF.

The V gene is TRBV28, the J gene TRBJ1-1, with 10 bases identical to TRBD1. V lost 4 bases to trimming and J lost 4 bases; unmatched junction nucleotides: 12. CDR1 MDHEN and CDR2 SYDVKM come from the germline V gene. The CDR3 has 17 amino acids. The CDR3 region is CASSSHRDRGGSTEAFF. CDR3 DNA sequence: TGTGCCAGCAGTTCCCACCGGGACAGGGGTGGGAGCACTGAAGCTTTCTTT.

The V call is TRBV27, the J call TRBJ2-1; TRBD2 aligns across 8 bases. J gave up 7 bases and V 2 bases, and 4 bases lay outside the gene matches. The germline V gene encodes CDR1 MNHEY and CDR2 SMNVEV (reference sequence). This CDR3 is built from 14 residues. The CDR3 DNA reads as TGTGCCAGCAGTTTAGCCAGCGGGAGTAATGAGCAGTTCTTC. This gives the protein CASSLASGSNEQFF.

The J gene is TRBJ2-1, the V gene TRBV5-4, with TRBD2 matching 15 bases. This CDR3 has 19 amino acids. Germline V lookup: CDR1 SGHNT, CDR2 YYREEE (reference sequence). J lost 7 bases, V lost 4 bases, and 15 bases had no gene match. CDR3 amino acids: CASSRPQGGLAGGRNEQFF. DNA for the CDR3: TGTGCCAGCAGCCGCCCTCAGGGGGGACTAGCGGGAGGAAGGAATGAGCAGTTCTTC.

This sequence joins TRBV5-1 and TRBJ2-3; D ambiguous. V was pared by 3 bases and J by 0 bases, with 11 bases between. The CDR3 is 15 amino acids. Germline lookup yields CDR1 SGHRS and CDR2 YFSETQ. The CDR3 DNA reads TGCGCCAGCAGCTACCGATCTACTAGCACAGATACGCAGTATTTT. Protein: CASSYRSTSTDTQYF.

The V call is TRBV28, the J call TRBJ2-1, with TRBD2 identical over 11 bases. The CDR3 loop spans 16 amino acids. J was trimmed by 8 bases and V by 4 bases; bases with no gene match: 10. The germline CDR1 and CDR2 sequences are MDHEN and SYDVKM. CDR3 bases: TGTGCCAGCAGTTCACAAGTAGCGGGAGGGCCGGATGAGCAGTTCTTC. Amino acid sequence: CASSSQVAGGPDEQFF.

The chain carries TRBV29-1 and TRBJ1-1, with D possibly being TRBD1 (6 bases). CDR1 is SQVTM, CDR2 ANQGSEA, per germline. CDR3 length: 13 residues. Deletions cut 2 bases from V and 2 bases from J, with 9 bases between. Written as DNA, the CDR3 is TGCAGCGTTGAAACAGGGATTAACACTGAAGCTTTCTTT. It translates to CSVETGINTEAFF.

The chain carries TRBV28 and TRBJ2-7; D might be TRBD2 (6 bases). Germline CDR1 MDHEN, CDR2 SYDVKM. The CDR3 runs 14 residues. Trimming pared 2 bases from V and 4 bases from J, leaving 12 bases between. This CDR3 is CASSLRLRGYEQYF. CDR3 DNA: TGTGCCAGCAGTTTAAGGTTGCGGGGTTACGAGCAGTACTTC.

The chain uses TRBV6-4 and TRBJ2-2; weak D call: TRBD1 (6 bases). The germline gives CDR1 MRHNA, CDR2 SNTAGT. The CDR3 consists of 15 residues. The V and J ends lost 5 bases and 0 bases respectively, with 10 bases between them. The CDR3 is CASSQNRANTGELFF. CDR3 DNA sequence: TGTGCCAGCAGTCAAAACAGGGCGAACACCGGGGAGCTGTTTTTT.

The chain recombines TRBV5-5 with TRBJ1-1; tentatively, D is TRBD1 (6 bases). CDR1 and CDR2 from the germline V gene are SGHKS and YYEKEE (reference sequence). This CDR3 spans 15 amino acids. The V end lost 4 bases, the J end lost 3 bases, and 16 bases lay between the germline ends. This CDR3 reads CASSTSTGWDTEAFF. The CDR3 coding sequence is TGTGCCAGCAGCACCTCTACAGGGTGGGACACTGAAGCTTTCTTT.

CDR3 nucleotide sequence: TGCGCCAGCAGCCCCCTGCCGGGAGGGTCAGAGACCCAGTACTTC. Its translation is CASSPLPGGSETQYF. The rearrangement links TRBV5-1 to TRBJ2-5; TRBD2 agrees at 8 bases. V was clipped by 4 bases and J by 4 bases; unmatched bases: 9. Germline CDR1 SGHRS, CDR2 YFSETQ. The CDR3 sequence is 15 residues long.

This clone occurred once. The rearrangement uses TRBV24-1 and TRBJ1-2, with D possibly matching TRBD1 (6 bases). The CDR3 spans 13 residues. V dropped 12 bases and J dropped 4 bases, with 17 bases sitting between them. The germline gives CDR1 KGHDR, CDR2 SFDVKD. CDR3 in DNA: TGTGCCGTGGGGGCAGGTGGTGGCTATGGCTACACCTTC. Residues: CAVGAGGGYGYTF.

This clone was seen once. The CDR3 loop is CATDVLAGVPYEQYF. The CDR3 DNA reads TGTGCCACCGACGTCCTAGCGGGAGTTCCCTACGAGCAGTACTTC. V is TRBV2 and J is TRBJ2-7, with 10 bases lining up with TRBD2. Unmatched junction bases numbered 11, after V lost 10 bases and J lost 2 bases. Germline lookup yields CDR1 SNHLY and CDR2 FYNNEI. This CDR3 spans 15 amino acids.

The V gene is TRBV28, the J gene TRBJ2-7, with TRBD1 identical over 9 bases. Losses at the gene ends were 6 bases for V and 3 bases for J; bases not matched to a gene: 6. CDR1 is MDHEN, CDR2 SYDVKM, per germline. There are 14 residues in the CDR3. The CDR3 DNA reads as TGTGCCAGCAGCCCCCTGGGACAGGGCTACGAGCAGTACTTC. It translates to CASSPLGQGYEQYF.

This rearrangement joins TRBV6-2 or TRBV6-3 to TRBJ2-7; a weak D match, TRBD2 (5 bases). Germline V gene lookup returns CDR1 MNHEY and CDR2 SVGEGT. The V end was cut by 4 bases, the J end by 0 bases, with 7 bases between. The CDR3 contains 13 residues. The CDR3 loop is CASSLGDSYEQYF. For the CDR3, the DNA is TGTGCCAGCAGTTTGGGAGACTCCTACGAGCAGTACTTC.

The gene calls are TRBV28 and TRBJ2-2; TRBD2 agrees at 13 bases. After removal of 4 bases from V and 7 bases from J, the junction contained 9 bases not matched to a gene. CDR1 and CDR2 from the germline V gene are MDHEN and SYDVKM. The CDR3 has 17 amino acids. The CDR3 DNA reads as TGTGCCAGCAGTTCCGGGACTAGCGGGATGAGGAGCGGGGAGCTGTTTTTT. Translated, it gives CASSSGTSGMRSGELFF.

V usage is TRBV7-7 and J usage is TRBJ2-5; D unclear. The germline V gene has CDR1 SSHAT and CDR2 FNYEAQ (reference sequence). The V and J ends lost 1 base and 2 bases respectively, with 11 bases between them. The CDR3 spans 15 residues. CDR3 nucleotide sequence: TGTGCCAGCAGCTTAGGTCGCCAGTATCAAGAGACCCAGTACTTC. The encoded protein is CASSLGRQYQETQYF.

The chain joins TRBV5-1 to TRBJ1-1, with 7 bases lining up with TRBD1. Losses at the gene ends were 1 base for V and 3 bases for J; bases not matched to a gene: 3. This CDR3 is built from 14 residues. CDR1 is SGHRS, CDR2 YFSETQ, per germline. CDR3 loop: CASSLSQGDTEAFF. For the CDR3, the DNA is TGCGCCAGCAGCTTGTCCCAGGGGGACACTGAAGCTTTCTTT.

The chain has TRBV30 and TRBJ2-7; 11 bases are a match to TRBD1. The CDR3 consists of 14 residues. V was pared by 3 bases and J by 4 bases, with 5 bases of the junction left unmatched. CDR1 and CDR2 from the germline V gene are GTSNPN and SVGIG (reference sequence). The CDR3 here is CAWSVGQGAYEQYF. In DNA form, the CDR3 reads TGTGCCTGGAGCGTCGGACAGGGGGCGTACGAGCAGTACTTC.

A single count supports this clone. The CDR3 DNA is TGCAGCGTTGAGGCTAGCGGGAGGGGGGAGACCCAGTACTTC. Amino acid sequence: CSVEASGRGETQYF. The genes are TRBV29-1 and TRBJ2-5; 12 nucleotides match TRBD2. The CDR3 consists of 14 residues. Germline assignment: CDR1 SQVTM and CDR2 ANQGSEA. Trimming at V came to 3 bases and at J to 5 bases, leaving 4 bases not matched to a gene.

About this clone: Distinct nucleotide sequences in the sample also encode this CDR3. This chain joins TRBV10-3 and TRBJ2-3; 12 nucleotides line up with TRBD2. V shed 3 bases and J 1 base; nucleotides not matched to a gene: 2. The CDR3 contains 16 residues. Germline CDR1 and CDR2: ENHRY and SYGVKD. CDR3 residues: CAISDGLAGRTDTQYF. Written as DNA, the CDR3 is TGTGCCATCAGTGACGGACTAGCGGGACGCACAGATACGCAGTATTTT.

By frequency in the sample, this clone is large. V gene TRBV6-6 combines with J gene TRBJ1-6, with TRBD1 as a possible D gene (5 bases). Trimming removed 7 bases at V and 7 bases at J, with 11 bases between. There are 13 residues in the CDR3. Germline CDR1 reads MNHNY; CDR2 reads SVGAGI (reference sequence). The CDR3 nucleotides are TGTGCCAGCAACGGCAGGGAAAATTCACCCCTCCACTTT. As protein: CASNGRENSPLHF.

V is TRBV15 and J is TRBJ2-7, with TRBD2 as a possible D gene (6 bases). Trimming took 11 bases from V and 6 from J, leaving 14 bases between them. Germline-derived CDR1 and CDR2 are LNHNV and YYDKDF (reference sequence). The CDR3 has 11 residues. DNA for the CDR3: TGTGCCTTCGGGAGTATCGGCGAGCAGTACTTC. Protein product: CAFGSIGEQYF.

The rearrangement links TRBV27 to TRBJ1-6; 9 nucleotides agree with TRBD1. The germline V gene encodes CDR1 MNHEY and CDR2 SMNVEV (reference sequence). V gave up 7 bases and J gave up 9 bases; unmatched junction bases: 7. The CDR3 is made up of 14 amino acids. The CDR3 DNA reads as TGTGCCAGCACCAGAGGACAGGGGATTTCACCCCTCCACTTT. Translated, it gives CASTRGQGISPLHF.